The rows below give T cell receptor beta chains drawn from one sample of a study of blood T cell repertoires in COVID-19. Measured with immunoSEQ multiplex PCR; TCRdb has only the in-frame clones, and not every one. The repertoire has 200,000 to 250,000 clones, around 90% of them found once; the top ten carry roughly 14%. Input material: PBMCs or T cells enriched from blood (not recorded which). The receptors here all came from a woman between 45 and 60 years old with acute COVID-19. CDR3s include the opening cysteine and the closing phenylalanine or tryptophan.

TRBV5-1	TRBJ1-1	CASSSVLGDTEAFF
TRBV4-2	TRBJ2-1	CASSQMGLLAGVEQFF
TRBV28	TRBJ1-3	CASSSVVSGNTIYF
TRBV5-1	TRBJ2-5	CASSLEDREGETQYF
TRBV27	TRBJ2-7	CASAERELTYEQYF
TRBV5-1	TRBJ2-6	CASSLTGGDSGANVLTF
TRBV13	TRBJ1-1	CAWRETGRWNTEAFF
TRBV19	TRBJ1-3	CASSSRGRISGNTIYF
TRBV11-2	TRBJ2-7	CASSLEGQAFYEQYF
TRBV9	TRBJ2-1	CASSPAGQGAIEQFF
TRBV30	TRBJ1-1	CAWSLLDRTAFF
TRBV27	TRBJ2-2	CASRLGTGLTGELFF
TRBV28	TRBJ2-1	CASSSLGVSYNEQFF
TRBV28	TRBJ1-5	CASSSRTGIAGQPQHF
TRBV19	TRBJ1-1	CASSRTGEAFF
TRBV7-2	TRBJ2-2	CASSLLGNTGELFF
TRBV7-2	TRBJ2-3	CASSYEATDTQYF
TRBV12-3/TRBV12-4	TRBJ2-2	CASSSGTVGELFF
TRBV30	TRBJ1-2	CACEVGPGGGNYGYTF
TRBV7-6	TRBJ1-6	CASSLARVTGRNSPLHF
TRBV5-1	TRBJ2-3	CASTEGQGWTDTQYF
TRBV18	TRBJ1-5	CASSDSRNQPQHF
TRBV7-8	TRBJ1-5	CASSSITRGLNQPQHF
TRBV27	TRBJ2-1	CASSFEGTGYNEQFF
TRBV7-9	TRBJ1-5	CASGGQANQPQHF
TRBV4-1	TRBJ1-4	CASSQGSGGAYEKLFF